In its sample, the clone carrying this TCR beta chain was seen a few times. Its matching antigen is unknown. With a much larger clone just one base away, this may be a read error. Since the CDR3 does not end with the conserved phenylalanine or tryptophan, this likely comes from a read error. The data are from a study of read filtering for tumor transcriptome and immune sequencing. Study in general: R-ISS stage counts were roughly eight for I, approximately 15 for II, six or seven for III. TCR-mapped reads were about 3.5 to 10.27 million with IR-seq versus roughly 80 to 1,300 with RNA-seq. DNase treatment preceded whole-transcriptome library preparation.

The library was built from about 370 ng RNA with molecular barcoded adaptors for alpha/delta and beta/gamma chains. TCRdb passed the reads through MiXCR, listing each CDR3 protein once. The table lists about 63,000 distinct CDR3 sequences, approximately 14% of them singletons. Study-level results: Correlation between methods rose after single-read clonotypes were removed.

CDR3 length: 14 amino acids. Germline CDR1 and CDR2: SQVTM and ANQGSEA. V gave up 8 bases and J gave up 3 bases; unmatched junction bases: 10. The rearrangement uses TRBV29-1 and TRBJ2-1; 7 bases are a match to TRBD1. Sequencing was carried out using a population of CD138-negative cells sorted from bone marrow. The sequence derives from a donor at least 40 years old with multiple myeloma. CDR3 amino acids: CSFLTQGVYNEQFL. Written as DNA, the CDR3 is TGCAGCTTCCTGACGCAGGGGGTCTACAATGAGCAGTTCCTC.